These 18 T cell receptor beta chains were all obtained from the same sample, sequenced in a study of shared clonotypes between healthy human individuals. Data came from immunoSEQ multiplex PCR; TCRdb stores just in-frame clones and leaves some out. The table lists over 850,000 clones, 78% of them singletons, with 0.6% to 0.7% in the top ten. What was sequenced was memory CD4+ T cells from PBMCs. Subset here: CD45RA-negative fraction. The origin of the receptors is a man aged 18 to 30 in good health. Some clones in this sample may be carry-over from other donors' samples.

On this clone itself: The same CDR3 arises from other DNA sequences in this sample as well. The chain is built from TRBV9 and TRBJ2-5, with no clear D. Germline V gene sequence: CDR1 SGDLS, CDR2 YYNGEE. CDR3 length: 12 residues. V was shortened by 0 bases and J by 5 bases, with 5 bases between the two germline ends. The DNA for the CDR3 is TGTGCCAGCAGCGTAGGGTCCGAGACCCAGTACTTC. Amino acid sequence: CASSVGSETQYF.

This clone was recorded a few times. The rearrangement links TRBV5-6 to TRBJ1-3; D remains ambiguous. Germline CDR1 and CDR2: SGHDT and YYEEEE. V lost 3 bases and J 11 bases, leaving 15 bases between the germline ends. The CDR3 extends over 13 amino acids. DNA of the CDR3: TGTGCCAGCAGCTCCACGGGTCGGAACCCCATATATTTT. Protein sequence: CASSSTGRNPIYF.

V gene TRBV7-2 combines with J gene TRBJ2-7; D remains ambiguous. This CDR3 is built from 15 residues. The germline CDR1 and CDR2 sequences are SGHTA and FQGNSA. V lost 2 bases and J lost 0, with 11 bases in between. The CDR3 protein is CASSLYVGPSYEQYF. The CDR3 DNA reads as TGTGCCAGCAGCTTATATGTGGGTCCCTCCTACGAGCAGTACTTC.

This clone was observed a handful of times. The CDR3 sequence: CASRSLQGTGELFF. The CDR3 DNA sequence: TGTGCCAGCAGGAGTCTACAGGGTACCGGGGAGCTGTTTTTT. The rearrangement links TRBV6-1 to TRBJ2-2, with D possibly TRBD1 on 6 matching bases. The germline V gene has CDR1 MNHNS and CDR2 SASEGT. V was pared by 6 bases and J by 5 bases, with 13 bases between. CDR3 length: 14 residues.

The rearrangement uses TRBV7-7 and TRBJ2-2, with no clear D. Germline values: CDR1 SSHAT, CDR2 FNYEAQ (reference sequence). The CDR3 runs 15 residues. Trimming took 5 bases from V and 4 from J, leaving 14 bases between them. In nucleotides, the CDR3 is TGTGCCAGCAGCCCCCAAGAGCGACTCACCGGGGAGCTGTTTTTT. This codes for CASSPQERLTGELFF.

V is TRBV5-1 and J is TRBJ2-1; TRBD2 matches at 10 bases. V trimming: 0 bases; J trimming: 8 bases; junction bases outside the gene matches: 8. The length of the CDR3 is 16 residues. CDR1 is SGHRS and CDR2 is YFSETQ in the germline V gene. Here the CDR3 DNA reads TGCGCCAGCAGCTTGGCGGCTAGCGGGAGTATGTATGAGCAGTTCTTC. Translated, it gives CASSLAASGSMYEQFF.

The chain is built from TRBV11-3 and TRBJ2-1, with D perhaps matching TRBD1 or TRBD2 (5 bases each). The germline V and J ends were trimmed by 0 bases and 2 bases, with 11 bases remaining between them. CDR1 is SGHNT and CDR2 is YENEEA in the germline V gene. This CDR3 has 16 residues. CDR3 sequence (DNA): TGTGCCAGCAGCTTAGAAGGGGAGTACGCCTACAATGAGCAGTTCTTC. Its protein product is CASSLEGEYAYNEQFF. Full variable domain (outside the CDR3, taken from reference TRBV11-3 and TRBJ2-1): EAGVVQSPRYKIIEKKQPVAFWCNPISGHNTLYWYLQNLGQGPELLIRYENEEAVDDSQLPKDRFSAERLKGVDSTLKIQPAELGDSAVYLCASSLEGEYAYNEQFFGPGTRLTVL.

The V call is TRBV11-2, the J call TRBJ1-2, with no clear D. Germline-derived CDR1 and CDR2 are SGHAT and FQNNGV. The length of the CDR3 is 15 residues. The germline V and J ends were trimmed by 5 bases and 0 bases, with 13 bases remaining between them. CDR3 sequence reads: CASSPQVTTNYGYTF. The CDR3 nucleotides are TGTGCCAGCAGCCCCCAGGTTACAACTAACTATGGCTACACCTTC.

Worth noting for this clone: Other DNA sequences in the sample encode the same CDR3. The rearrangement links TRBV25-1 to TRBJ1-2; TRBD1 matches 7 bases. In germline, CDR1 is MGHDK, CDR2 SYGVNS. The J segment lost 4 bases and the V segment lost 3 bases, leaving 11 bases of the junction unmatched. CDR3 length: 16 amino acids. In DNA form, the CDR3 reads TGTGCCAGCAGTGAGCTCGGGACAGTGGGTACCTATGGCTACACCTTC. Protein: CASSELGTVGTYGYTF.

This clone was detected ten times or more. The chain couples TRBV7-9 to TRBJ1-2, with D unresolved. Per germline, CDR1 SEHNR and CDR2 FQNEAQ (reference sequence). V gave up 0 bases and J gave up 8 bases, with 13 bases separating them. The CDR3 totals 14 residues. The DNA for the CDR3 is TGTGCCAGCAGCTTAGCGGGATGGAGAGGCGGCTACACCTTC. Translated: CASSLAGWRGGYTF.

This chain links TRBV14 with TRBJ1-1, with 10 bases aligning to TRBD1. Germline V lookup: CDR1 SGHDN, CDR2 FVKESK. The V gene end was trimmed by 2 bases and the J gene end by 3 bases; junction bases not matched to a gene: 3. The CDR3 is 15 amino acids. In DNA form, the CDR3 reads TGTGCCAGCAGCCAATATGGGACAGGGGACACTGAAGCTTTCTTT. Encoded protein: CASSQYGTGDTEAFF.

V gene TRBV5-1 combines with J gene TRBJ1-2, with 9 bases lining up with TRBD1. CDR3 length: 14 amino acids. After removal of 4 bases from V and 6 bases from J, the junction contained 7 bases not matched to a gene. The V gene's germline CDR1 is SGHRS and CDR2 YFSETQ. CDR3 protein: CASSLDRGGNGYTF. CDR3 nucleotides: TGCGCCAGCAGCCTGGACAGGGGAGGTAATGGCTACACCTTC.

The gene calls are TRBV6-1 and TRBJ2-7; TRBD2 matches 7 bases. The CDR3 extends over 11 amino acids. Looked up from germline, CDR1 is MNHNS and CDR2 is SASEGT. V was pared by 6 bases and J by 7 bases, with 3 bases of the junction left unmatched. Written as DNA, the CDR3 is TGTGCCAGCAGCCAACTAGCGGAGCAGTACTTC. This translates into CASSQLAEQYF.

The chain couples TRBV11-2 to TRBJ2-1, with 15 bases aligning to TRBD2. Germline assignment: CDR1 SGHAT and CDR2 FQNNGV. The CDR3 runs 18 residues. With 6 bases clipped from V and 1 base from J, the junction kept 7 bases outside the gene matches. This CDR3 is CASSGLAGGLPSYNEQFF. DNA of the CDR3: TGTGCCAGCAGTGGACTAGCGGGAGGGCTCCCTTCCTACAATGAGCAGTTCTTC.

This sequence joins TRBV9 and TRBJ1-3; no clear D gene. Trimming took off 0 bases at V and 0 bases at J, with 7 bases between the two ends. The germline CDR1 and CDR2 sequences are SGDLS and YYNGEE. This CDR3 comprises 15 residues. The CDR3 region is CASSVGRISGNTIYF. CDR3 sequence (DNA): TGTGCCAGCAGCGTAGGCAGAATCTCTGGAAACACCATATATTTT.

The chain has TRBV2 and TRBJ2-1, with TRBD2 identical over 13 bases. The J segment lost 0 bases and the V segment lost 5 bases, leaving 10 bases of the junction unmatched. Per germline, CDR1 SNHLY and CDR2 FYNNEI. The CDR3 extends over 19 amino acids. This chain's CDR3 is CASSSTSGRMLSSYNEQFF. For the CDR3, the DNA is TGTGCCAGCAGTTCGACTAGCGGGAGGATGCTGAGCTCCTACAATGAGCAGTTCTTC.

This clone has a handful of counts. The chain couples TRBV4-2 to TRBJ1-5, with 10 bases fitting TRBD1. Trimming at V came to 3 bases and at J to 6 bases, leaving 8 bases not matched to a gene. Germline-derived CDR1 and CDR2 are LGHNA and YNFKEQ. CDR3 length: 16 residues. CDR3 nucleotides: TGTGCCAGCAGCCATACTGACAGGGGGCAGTTTCAGCCCCAGCATTTT. Amino acid sequence: CASSHTDRGQFQPQHF.

This chain connects TRBV9 to TRBJ2-3, with TRBD1 as a possible D gene (5 bases). V lost 4 bases to trimming and J lost 5 bases, with 20 bases between them. Germline-derived CDR1 and CDR2 are SGDLS and YYNGEE. CDR3 length: 16 amino acids. The CDR3 region is CASSPRGARRLDTQYF. The CDR3 DNA reads TGTGCCAGCAGCCCCCGTGGGGCCCGCCGGCTAGATACGCAGTATTTT.